The clone carrying this T cell receptor (beta chain) was recorded only once. Its antigen is undetermined. The data stem from a study of graft-versus-host responses after intestinal transplantation. Study in general: Isolated intestinal, liver-intestinal, or multivisceral transplants had been given to the recipients.

Sequencing used immunoSEQ multiplex PCR; TCRdb keeps in-frame clones, though not all of them. The sample carries under 65,000 clones, 90% to 95% recorded once. The V and J ends lost 5 bases and 4 bases respectively, with 7 bases between them. CDR1 ENHRY and CDR2 SYGVKD come from the germline V gene. The CDR3 is 12 residues long. Study-level points and caveats: Marrow from the recipient contained GvH clones, some of which had appeared first in ileum or blood.

The clonotype was recovered from a human donor who was the organ donor for an intestinal transplant. Material: unstimulated CD4+ T cells sorted from spleen or lymph node cells, obtained before transplant. This rearrangement joins TRBV10-3 to TRBJ2-3, with D possibly being TRBD1 or TRBD2 (5 bases each). The CDR3 DNA is TGTGCCATCAGTCCGGGGCCAGATACGCAGTATTTT. This sequence encodes CAISPGPDTQYF.